These T cell receptor beta chains were read from a single sample in a study of cytomegalovirus exposure and HLA in healthy donors. The assay was immunoSEQ multiplex PCR, and TCRdb's table has in-frame clones only and misses some. The sample has about 210,000 clones; around 80% are singletons. The specimen sequenced was PBMCs. The receptors stem from a boy younger than 18 in good health and CMV-seronegative. CDR3s include the opening cysteine and the closing phenylalanine or tryptophan. Fields, in order: V gene, clone size, CDR3 protein. The size of a clone is reported for some rows only, either as once, few or many, or as a class for expanded clones.

TRBV15 | - | CATSRLGLAGEQYF
TRBV10-3 | - | CAIICLPTGSTNEKLFF
TRBV7-3 | - | CASSRTGQGYGYTF
TRBV5-1 | - | CASSPTAGHEQYF
TRBV5-4 | - | CASSWTAGGYNEQFF
TRBV13 | - | CASSFAYEQYF
TRBV5-1 | - | CASSPQGTYEQYF
TRBV7-2 | - | CASSFPRDSASSPLHF
TRBV9 | few | CASSVGGGSRSSYNEQFF
TRBV27 | - | CASSKQGIGLKLYEQYF
TRBV4-1 | - | CASSQGGQGPGYTF
TRBV7-9 | - | CASSLVAGNTEAFF
TRBV19 | few | CASSRETQYF
TRBV6-1 | - | CASSASRHLNTEAFF
TRBV30 | - | CAWSAGGGARDTQYF
TRBV5-6 | - | CASSYSWSGDQPQHF
TRBV2 | - | CASSVNRGDPGNTIYF